This TCR beta chain was recorded in a study of CD8 T cell repertoires and HIV-1 epitope variants. Study overall: Each of Twenty-five Gag and Nef epitope peptides stimulated a separate culture. Enriched T cells were co-cultured with equal autologous T cell-negative cells. An uncultured baseline aliquot held 1M T cells.

Using immunoSEQ multiplex PCR, the repertoire was profiled, and TCRdb retains in-frame clones only, with some absent. The top ten hold around 40% of the sample, which has roughly 5,000 clones, approximately 61% seen once. The CDR3 is 15 residues long. Germline V CDR1 and CDR2: SEHNR, FQNEAQ (reference sequence). With respect to this clone: Its specificity is unknown.

The sequenced sample was cultured CD8+ T cells derived from PBMCs. This sequence was found in a male donor with HIV. The rearrangement uses TRBV7-9 and TRBJ2-5; 9 bases are a match to TRBD1. Matching the DNA end better, TRBJ2-7 makes the J call doubtful. The CDR3 here is CASSLVPDRGYEQYF. CDR3 in DNA: TGTGCCAGCAGCTTAGTCCCGGACAGGGGCTACGAGCAGTACTTC.